These T cell receptor beta chains were read from a single sample in a study of blood T cells in healthy people across ages. Each CDR3 protein is one row after TCRdb ran MiXCR on the 5' RACE reads. This sample has around 1,000,000 distinct CDR3 sequences; around 27% occur once, and the top ten carry about 0.8%. A further study also used this sample, focusing on T cells of mothers and their children.

The sample taken for sequencing was blood. These receptors all come from a girl aged 2-10 years in good health. Both conserved end residues are part of each CDR3. Fields, in order: J gene, clone size, V gene, D gene, CDR3 protein, CDR3 DNA. A D gene is named only where the DNA matches it firmly. A row's size may be missing; if present it is once, few, many or a size class.

>TRBJ2-5|few|TRBV20-1|.
CSASAGQVRETQYF
TGCAGTGCTAGTGCAGGTCAGGTTCGAGAGACCCAGTACTTC
>TRBJ2-5|.|TRBV29-1|.
CSVGVDQEAQYF
TGCAGCGTTGGTGTTGATCAAGAGGCCCAGTACTTC
>TRBJ2-7|few|TRBV7-4|TRBD2
CASTLGGTSGLYEQYF
TGTGCCAGCACCCTAGGGGGGACTAGCGGGCTCTACGAGCAGTACTTC
>TRBJ2-5|few|TRBV6-6|TRBD2
CASSYGGLAEETQYF
TGTGCCAGCAGTTACGGGGGACTAGCGGAAGAGACCCAGTACTTC
>TRBJ2-4|few|TRBV20-1|.
CSASRQGKNIQYF
TGCAGTGCTAGTCGTCAGGGGAAAAACATTCAGTACTTC
>TRBJ2-2|.|TRBV7-7|TRBD2
CASSLIAGDTGELFF
TGTGCTAGCAGCCTAATAGCGGGGGACACCGGGGAGCTGTTTTTT
>TRBJ1-1|few|TRBV7-8|.
CASSPGGRETEAFF
TGTGCCAGCAGCCCGGGGGGGCGGGAGACTGAAGCTTTCTTT
>TRBJ2-6|few|TRBV28|.
CASSFERGRTAFNVLTF
TGTGCCAGCAGTTTTGAAAGGGGACGGACAGCCTTCAACGTCCTGACTTTC
>TRBJ1-2|.|TRBV13|.
CASSFVVLEQNGYTF
TGTGCCAGCAGCTTCGTGGTGCTGGAACAGAATGGCTACACCTTC
>TRBJ1-6|few|TRBV27|.
CASSFADSPLHF
TGTGCCAGCAGTTTCGCGGATTCACCCCTCCACTTT
>TRBJ2-7|few|TRBV9|TRBD1
CASSVGVGGKSTYEQYF
TGTGCCAGCAGCGTGGGAGTAGGGGGCAAGAGCACCTACGAGCAGTACTTC
>TRBJ2-1|.|TRBV11-1|TRBD1
CASSLGDRGHNEQFF
TGTGCCAGCAGCTTAGGGGACAGAGGCCACAATGAGCAGTTCTTC
>TRBJ2-2|few|TRBV5-1|TRBD1
CASTKYRGQTWQGELFF
TGCGCCAGCACAAAATATAGGGGGCAGACCTGGCAAGGGGAGCTGTTTTTT
>TRBJ1-5|.|TRBV3-1|.
CASSHGDSFNQPQHF
TGTGCCAGCAGCCACGGAGACAGCTTCAATCAGCCCCAGCATTTT
>TRBJ2-7|few|TRBV11-2|TRBD1
CASTFGTEGYEQYF
TGTGCCAGCACCTTCGGGACAGAAGGCTACGAGCAGTACTTC
>TRBJ2-1|.|TRBV7-9|.
CASSERFRGLLVSEQFF
TGTGCCAGCAGCGAAAGGTTCCGGGGGCTTCTAGTAAGTGAGCAGTTCTTC
>TRBJ2-3|.|TRBV18|TRBD1
CASSLPTGMGDTQYF
TGTGCCAGCTCACTACCGACAGGGATGGGGGATACGCAGTATTTT
>TRBJ2-5|few|TRBV7-9|.
CASRASRGQETQYF
TGTGCCAGCAGGGCAAGTAGGGGACAAGAGACCCAGTACTTC
>TRBJ1-2|.|TRBV9|TRBD1
CASSVNRQGSYGYTF
TGTGCCAGCAGCGTTAACCGACAGGGTTCCTATGGCTACACCTTC
>TRBJ2-5|few|TRBV21-1|.
CASSVPGLAETQYF
TGTGCCAGCAGCGTGCCGGGACTAGCGGAGACCCAGTACTTC
>TRBJ2-6|few|TRBV29-1|.
CSVHLGGPGANVLTF
TGCAGCGTACACCTGGGGGGGCCTGGGGCCAACGTCCTGACTTTC
>TRBJ2-5|.|TRBV5-1|TRBD2
CASSGTSVGVETQYF
TGCGCCAGCAGCGGGACTAGCGTCGGTGTAGAGACCCAGTACTTC
>TRBJ2-7|few|TRBV20-1|TRBD2
CSARGGLAGPNF
TGCAGTGCTAGAGGGGGACTAGCAGGGCCCAACTTC
>TRBJ2-7|few|TRBV5-1|TRBD1
CASSLEGQGPYEQYF
TGCGCCAGCAGCTTGGAAGGACAGGGACCCTACGAGCAGTACTTC
>TRBJ1-1|few|TRBV7-8|.
CASSLSDLLNTEAFF
TGTGCCAGCAGCTTATCAGATCTCCTTAACACTGAAGCTTTCTTT
>TRBJ2-1|.|TRBV20-1|.
CSARDQLGSAYNEQFF
TGCAGTGCTAGAGATCAATTGGGGTCAGCCTACAATGAGCAGTTCTTC
>TRBJ2-3|.|TRBV28|.
CASTTLAPSASTDTQYF
TGTGCCAGCACCACCCTGGCTCCTAGCGCTAGCACAGATACGCAGTATTTT
>TRBJ2-7|.|TRBV6-6|TRBD1
CASSLTGAGEQYF
TGTGCCAGCAGTCTTACAGGGGCGGGCGAGCAGTACTTC
>TRBJ1-5|.|TRBV12-3/TRBV12-4|.
CASSPQGSNQPQHF
TGTGCCAGTAGTCCTCAGGGAAGCAATCAGCCCCAGCATTTT
>TRBJ1-6|few|TRBV12-3/TRBV12-4|TRBD1
CASMTGGENSPLHF
TGTGCCAGCATGACAGGGGGCGAAAATTCACCCCTCCACTTT
>TRBJ2-2|few|TRBV5-1|.
CASSLYSGGNTGELFF
TGCGCCAGCAGCTTGTACTCTGGGGGGAACACCGGGGAGCTGTTTTTT
>TRBJ2-1|.|TRBV29-1|TRBD2
CSVSFRLAWDNEQFF
TGCAGCGTTTCGTTCCGACTAGCCTGGGACAATGAGCAGTTCTTC
>TRBJ2-1|few|TRBV25-1|.
CASRLGFYNEQFF
TGTGCCAGCAGACTTGGATTCTACAATGAGCAGTTCTTC
>TRBJ2-7|few|TRBV9|.
CASSVATGRAYEQYF
TGTGCCAGCAGCGTGGCGACAGGCAGGGCCTACGAGCAGTACTTC
>TRBJ2-3|few|TRBV28|TRBD2
CASSPPLAGGVNTQYF
TGTGCCAGCAGTCCTCCCTTAGCGGGGGGAGTAAATACGCAGTATTTT
>TRBJ1-5|.|TRBV4-1|.
CASSSGTGEGQPQHF
TGCGCCAGCAGTTCCGGGACGGGCGAGGGCCAGCCCCAGCATTTT
>TRBJ2-5|.|TRBV7-9|.
CASSINRETQYF
TGTGCCAGCAGTATAAATCGAGAGACCCAGTACTTC
>TRBJ1-1|few|TRBV6-6|.
CASSWGPGFTEAFF
TGTGCCAGCAGTTGGGGGCCAGGATTCACTGAAGCTTTCTTT
>TRBJ2-5|few|TRBV3-1|.
CASSRIRGRLGAQETQYF
TGTGCCAGCAGCCGTATAAGGGGCAGATTGGGGGCACAAGAGACCCAGTACTTC
>TRBJ1-2|.|TRBV12-5|.
CASGPSRGDGYTF
TGTGCTAGTGGACCTAGCCGGGGGGATGGCTACACCTTC
>TRBJ1-1|few|TRBV6-6|.
CASADTRMNTEAFF
TGTGCCAGCGCCGACACTCGAATGAACACTGAAGCTTTCTTT
>TRBJ2-1|.|TRBV29-1|TRBD2
CSVEDVAGGPSEQFF
TGCAGCGTTGAAGACGTAGCGGGAGGGCCGAGTGAGCAGTTCTTC
>TRBJ2-3|few|TRBV20-1|TRBD1
CSAPTEGAVYSDTQYF
TGCAGTGCCCCCACCGAGGGGGCCGTGTACTCAGATACGCAGTATTTT
>TRBJ2-7|many|TRBV7-9|.
CASSLRFDEQYF
TGTGCCAGCAGCTTAAGGTTCGACGAGCAGTACTTC
>TRBJ2-1|.|TRBV4-2|.
CASSQASETKQFF
TGTGCCAGCAGCCAAGCCTCTGAGACTAAGCAGTTCTTC
>TRBJ2-4|.|TRBV24-1|.
CATSDAGQPKNIQYF
TGTGCCACCAGTGACGCGGGACAGCCCAAAAACATTCAGTACTTC
>TRBJ2-7|few|TRBV29-1|TRBD1
CSVMGWDRERYEQYF
TGCAGCGTAATGGGGTGGGACAGGGAACGCTACGAGCAGTACTTC
>TRBJ2-5|.|TRBV24-1|.
CATRSTQETQYF
TGTGCCACCAGGTCCACACAAGAGACCCAGTACTTC
>TRBJ1-6|few|TRBV7-8|TRBD1
CASSSGQGNSPLHF
TGTGCCAGCAGTTCCGGACAGGGCAATTCACCCCTCCACTTT
>TRBJ2-7|.|TRBV10-3|TRBD2
CAISELAGEVNEQYF
TGTGCCATCAGTGAGCTAGCGGGAGAGGTGAACGAGCAGTACTTC
>TRBJ1-3|few|TRBV20-1|.
CSAREAGEVDTIYF
TGCAGTGCTAGAGAGGCAGGGGAAGTTGACACCATATATTTT
>TRBJ1-6|few|TRBV7-3|.
CVSSIIHNSPLHF
TGTGTCAGCAGCATCATCCATAATTCACCCCTCCACTTT
>TRBJ1-1|few|TRBV5-1|.
CASSRSKGGTEAFF
TGCGCCAGCAGCCGGTCGAAGGGAGGAACTGAAGCTTTCTTT
>TRBJ1-4|.|TRBV6-6|.
CASGLGGAFGEKLFF
TGTGCCAGCGGCCTAGGGGGGGCTTTTGGTGAAAAACTGTTTTTT
>TRBJ2-3|few|TRBV7-8|TRBD1
CASSYGAGQGLTDTQYF
TGTGCCAGCAGCTACGGTGCGGGACAGGGACTCACAGATACGCAGTATTTT
>TRBJ1-6|.|TRBV20-1|TRBD1
CSASTRQGSNSPLHF
TGCAGTGCTAGCACCCGACAGGGGAGCAATTCACCCCTCCACTTT
>TRBJ2-5|.|TRBV20-1|.
CSVRGSGETQYF
TGCAGTGTTAGGGGCAGCGGGGAGACCCAGTACTTC
>TRBJ2-5|.|TRBV29-1|.
CSVDAGSGRFETQYF
TGCAGCGTTGATGCCGGGTCAGGGAGGTTTGAGACCCAGTACTTC
>TRBJ1-2|.|TRBV7-9|.
CASSPWQGPNGYTF
TGTGCCAGCAGCCCTTGGCAAGGGCCGAATGGCTACACCTTC
>TRBJ2-1|.|TRBV7-2|.
CASSLVPGSWNEQFF
TGTGCCAGCAGCTTAGTCCCCGGGAGTTGGAATGAGCAGTTCTTC